This entry concerns a single T cell receptor beta chain. This entry comes from a study of T cells after yellow fever vaccination. One entry per CDR3 protein results from TCRdb running MiXCR on the 5' RACE reads. In the table there are under 200,000 distinct CDR3 sequences, around 10% of which are singletons. The V gene's germline CDR1 is SEHNR and CDR2 FQNEAQ (reference sequence). The CDR3 loop spans 12 amino acids. V lost 0 bases, J lost 6 bases, and 0 bases lay in between. Here the sequenced sample was CD8+ T cells sorted from PBMCs, taken 15 days after the yellow fever booster vaccination. The clonotype originates from a man aged 18 to 29 who received the YFV17D yellow fever vaccine. The gene calls are TRBV7-9 and TRBJ1-6; D is unresolved. In DNA form, the CDR3 reads TGTGCCAGCAGCTTAGCTAATTCACCCCTCCACTTT. Translated, it gives CASSLANSPLHF.